The 27 T cell receptor beta chains in this list originate from one sample, sequenced in a study of T cells in Graves' hyperthyroidism and ophthalmopathy. Amplification of TCR beta CDR3 regions was performed using RNA transcripts as template. RT-PCR in the first round (using the HTBI primer set) targeted the TCR CDR3. TCRdb re-called the multiplex PCR reads through MiXCR, storing one row per CDR3 protein. The sample shows approximately 720,000 distinct CDR3 sequences, around 20% of them seen only once. The sequenced material came from blood. The source is a woman aged 45 to 65 with Graves' hyperthyroidism that later progressed to Graves' ophthalmopathy.

This clonotype occurred many times. V is TRBV18 and J is TRBJ1-1; D is ambiguous. The CDR3 contains 13 residues. V was shortened by 2 bases and J by 3 bases, with 7 bases between the two germline ends. From germline, CDR1 is KGHSH and CDR2 LQKENI. For the CDR3, the DNA is TGTGCCAGCTCACCAGTAGAGTACACTGAAGCTTTCTTT. This translates into CASSPVEYTEAFF.

The rearrangement uses TRBV19 and TRBJ1-2; D may be TRBD1 (6 bases). The V and J ends lost 5 bases and 6 bases respectively, with 10 bases between them. The CDR3 loop spans 12 amino acids. From germline, CDR1 is LNHDA and CDR2 SQIVND (reference sequence). The CDR3 bases are TGTGCCAGTAGTCATACAGGGCATGGCTACACCTTC. Encoded protein: CASSHTGHGYTF.

The rearrangement joins TRBV19 to TRBJ1-1, with D unclear. This CDR3 contains 14 residues. The germline CDR1 and CDR2 sequences are LNHDA and SQIVND (reference sequence). V was clipped by 3 bases and J by 4 bases, with 12 bases between them. DNA of the CDR3: TGTGCCAGTAGTATCAAGCCTTCCCTCACTGAAGCTTTCTTT. Its translation is CASSIKPSLTEAFF.

A word on this clonotype: An end of the junction does not agree with germline; a read error may underlie this. The V call is TRBV7-9, the J call TRBJ1-5; D is unresolved. Germline V CDR1 and CDR2: SEHNR, FQNEAQ (reference sequence). The CDR3 has 16 residues. CDR3 region: CASSLVLPGTNRPQHF. CDR3 nucleotides: TGTGCCAGCAGCTTAGTCCTCCCAGGAACTAATCGGCCCCAGCATTTT.

V is TRBV6-1 and J is TRBJ1-1; the D gene is possibly TRBD1 (5 bases). V lost 5 bases and J 1 base, leaving 14 bases between the germline ends. Germline CDR1 is MNHNS and CDR2 is SASEGT. The CDR3 extends over 15 amino acids. The CDR3 is CASSPKTVGNTEAFF. Written as DNA, the CDR3 is TGTGCCAGCAGTCCCAAGACAGTGGGGAACACTGAAGCTTTCTTT.

This clonotype showed up just a few times. The chain joins TRBV7-8 to TRBJ1-3; tentatively, D is TRBD1 (5 bases). This CDR3 contains 16 residues. Trimming stripped 8 bases from V and 3 bases from J, with 20 bases between. Germline V lookup: CDR1 SGHVS, CDR2 FQNEAQ. Written as DNA, the CDR3 is TGTGCCAGCGTTGGTTTTCGGGGGAGGGATGGAAACACCATATATTTT. It encodes CASVGFRGRDGNTIYF.

This clonotype has ten or more counts. The chain uses TRBV27 and TRBJ1-5, with 12 bases lining up with TRBD1. Germline V gene sequence: CDR1 MNHEY, CDR2 SMNVEV (reference sequence). This CDR3 has 19 amino acids. V lost 4 bases, J lost 0 bases, and 10 bases stayed unmatched. Here the CDR3 DNA reads TGTGCCAGCAGTTCTTCCGGGACAGGGGGCGTGTTTAGCAATCAGCCCCAGCATTTT. Its translation: CASSSSGTGGVFSNQPQHF.

This clonotype has a handful of counts. Compared with germline, one end of the junction differs, possibly owing to a read error. The CDR3 region is CASSLDLAGYNEQFF. The CDR3 DNA is TGTGCTAGCAGCTTGGATCTAGCGGGGTACAATGAGCAGTTCTTC. V is TRBV7-7 and J is TRBJ2-1; 9 nucleotides agree with TRBD2. Looked up from germline, CDR1 is SSHAT and CDR2 is FNYEAQ (reference sequence). The CDR3 runs 15 residues.

This clonotype has at least ten counts. The chain employs TRBV27 and TRBJ2-3, with D perhaps matching TRBD2 (6 bases). CDR3 length: 16 residues. CDR1 and CDR2 from the germline V gene are MNHEY and SMNVEV (reference sequence). The V and J ends lost 4 bases and 4 bases respectively, with 18 bases between them. The CDR3 DNA sequence: TGTGCCAGCAGTTCCCAACCAGCGGGCAGTTCAGATACGCAGTATTTT. As protein: CASSSQPAGSSDTQYF.

The count of this clonotype is one. CDR3 sequence: CASSYYTAGRSGAFF. CDR3 DNA sequence: TGTGCCAGCAGTTACTACACTGCGGGACGAAGCGGGGCTTTCTTT. This chain joins TRBV6-2 or TRBV6-3 and TRBJ1-1; the D gene is possibly TRBD1 (5 bases). Germline CDR1 reads MNHEY; CDR2 reads SVGEGT. Trimming pared 1 base from V and 11 bases from J, leaving 20 bases between. The CDR3 is made up of 15 amino acids.

The V gene is TRBV6-2 or TRBV6-3, the J gene TRBJ2-3, with D perhaps TRBD2 (6 bases). Germline V gene sequence: CDR1 MNHEY, CDR2 SVGEGT. This CDR3 is 16 amino acids long. V dropped 6 bases and J dropped 0 bases, with 16 bases sitting between them. The CDR3 DNA reads TGTGCCAGCAGCGACCGGACTATTGCTAGCACAGATACGCAGTATTTT. Its translation is CASSDRTIASTDTQYF.

J is TRBJ1-5 and V is TRBV6-1; 12 bases are a match to TRBD1. Germline CDR1 is MNHNS and CDR2 is SASEGT. V lost 6 bases to trimming and J lost 9 bases; unmatched junction nucleotides: 6. The CDR3 has 14 amino acids. This chain's CDR3 is CASSRGTGGGPQHF. The CDR3 DNA follows: TGTGCCAGCAGCCGGGGGACAGGGGGCGGGCCCCAGCATTTT.

This clonotype was found many times. The rearrangement joins TRBV7-9 to TRBJ1-6; 7 bases agree with TRBD1. V dropped 3 bases and J dropped 9; count of bases not matched to a gene: 11. CDR3 length equals 16 residues. Germline CDR1 reads SEHNR; CDR2 reads FQNEAQ (reference sequence). DNA for the CDR3: TGTGCCAGCAGCTTTGGGAACAGGGGATCGTTTTCACCCCTCCACTTT. It encodes CASSFGNRGSFSPLHF.

This clonotype was counted at least ten times. The rearrangement joins TRBV6-1 to TRBJ1-5; 7 positions match TRBD1. V was pared by 1 base and J by 1 base, with 7 bases of the junction left unmatched. The CDR3 consists of 17 residues. Germline V gene sequence: CDR1 MNHNS, CDR2 SASEGT. As DNA, the CDR3 is TGTGCCAGCAGTGAAGGTACGGGGGGACAGAGCAATCAGCCCCAGCATTTT. This gives the protein CASSEGTGGQSNQPQHF.

Only a few counts were recorded for this clonotype. This chain uses TRBV10-3 with TRBJ2-1, with TRBD2 matching over 8 bases. CDR3 length: 15 amino acids. The germline CDR1 and CDR2 sequences are ENHRY and SYGVKD. V was pared by 6 bases and J by 5 bases, with 9 bases of the junction left unmatched. The CDR3 bases are TGTGCCATCAGCACCGGGAGCGGGGGAAACAATGAGCAGTTCTTC. Encoded protein: CAISTGSGGNNEQFF.

This clonotype was seen a few times. This chain joins TRBV20-1 and TRBJ1-4; weak D call: TRBD1 (6 bases). V lost 3 bases, J lost 8 bases, and 16 bases lay in between. CDR1 DFQATT and CDR2 SNEGSKA come from the germline V gene (reference sequence). CDR3 length equals 14 residues. The CDR3 reads CSASGDRSREKLFF. The CDR3 DNA reads TGCAGTGCTAGTGGAGACAGGAGTAGAGAAAAACTGTTTTTT.

This clonotype was seen ten or more times. CDR3 in amino acids: CASSLLRGPNQPQHF. As DNA, the CDR3 is TGTGCCAGCAGCTTACTCAGGGGCCCCAATCAGCCCCAGCATTTT. V gene TRBV11-2 combines with J gene TRBJ1-5; a weak D match, TRBD1 (6 bases). With 2 bases removed from V and 3 bases from J, the gap between germline ends came to 11 bases. This CDR3 spans 15 amino acids. Looked up from germline, CDR1 is SGHAT and CDR2 is FQNNGV.

This clonotype was seen at least ten times. The genes are TRBV7-9 and TRBJ1-2; D perhaps matches TRBD1 (6 bases). Trimming took 6 bases from V and 4 from J, leaving 12 bases between them. The CDR3 covers 13 residues. Per the germline V gene, CDR1 is SEHNR and CDR2 is FQNEAQ (reference sequence). The CDR3 sequence is CASRATGLYGYTF. DNA of the CDR3: TGTGCCAGCAGAGCCACAGGGCTCTATGGCTACACCTTC.

The chain couples TRBV6-1 to TRBJ2-3, with 14 bases fitting TRBD2. Germline V gives CDR1 MNHNS, CDR2 SASEGT. This CDR3 is 16 amino acids long. Losses at the gene ends were 5 bases for V and 3 bases for J; bases not matched to a gene: 4. The DNA for the CDR3 is TGTGCCAGCAGTTCGACTAGCGGGGGGGAGACAGATACGCAGTATTTT. Translated, it gives CASSSTSGGETDTQYF.

This clonotype was counted between two and nine times. The J gene is TRBJ2-3, the V gene TRBV27; D possibly matches TRBD1 or TRBD2 (6 bases each). The CDR3 extends over 15 amino acids. The germline V gene encodes CDR1 MNHEY and CDR2 SMNVEV (reference sequence). V was clipped by 3 bases and J by 5 bases, with 15 bases between them. The CDR3, as DNA: TGTGCCAGCAGTTTTGGATACAGGGAGGTAGATACGCAGTATTTT. This gives the protein CASSFGYREVDTQYF.

This clonotype was seen repeatedly, ten times or more. The rearrangement joins TRBV3-1 to TRBJ2-7, with 11 bases matching TRBD2. Germline V gene data show CDR1 as LGHDT and CDR2 as YNNKEL (reference sequence). The CDR3 is 16 amino acids. V lost 1 base and J lost 1; bases outside the gene matches: 3. CDR3 sequence (DNA): TGTGCCAGCAGCCAAGGGACTAGCGGGTTATCCTACGAGCAGTACTTC. This encodes CASSQGTSGLSYEQYF.

This clonotype turned up a few times. The rearrangement uses TRBV7-9 and TRBJ2-2; the D gene could be TRBD1 or TRBD2 (6 bases each). Germline V gene sequence: CDR1 SEHNR, CDR2 FQNEAQ (reference sequence). V lost 1 base and J lost 1, with 13 bases in between. The CDR3 has 17 amino acids. As DNA, the CDR3 is TGTGCCAGCAGCTTAGGTCTCCGGGGGCAGAACACCGGGGAGCTGTTTTTT. It specifies CASSLGLRGQNTGELFF.

This clonotype was seen many times. The DNA for the CDR3 is TGTGCCAGCAGTGAAGCGACAGGGGTCTACAATGAGCAGTTCTTC. Translating it yields CASSEATGVYNEQFF. The chain combines TRBV6-1 with TRBJ2-1; the match to TRBD1 covers 8 bases. Germline V lookup: CDR1 MNHNS, CDR2 SASEGT. Germline trimming cut 0 bases from V and 3 bases from J; bases unmatched to any gene: 1. This CDR3 region has 15 residues.

The chain employs TRBV20-1 and TRBJ2-2; weak D call: TRBD2 (5 bases). V shed 3 bases and J shed 4 bases, with 9 bases lying between them. CDR3 length: 13 residues. Germline CDR1 is DFQATT and CDR2 is SNEGSKA (reference sequence). CDR3 region: CSARWAGTGELFF. The CDR3 nucleotides read TGCAGTGCTAGGTGGGCGGGCACCGGGGAGCTGTTTTTT.

Ten or more counts support this clonotype. The rearrangement links TRBV13 to TRBJ2-4, with 7 bases identical to TRBD1. From germline, CDR1 is PRHDT and CDR2 FYEKMQ (reference sequence). The CDR3 extends over 15 amino acids. Trimming cost V 5 bases and J 2 bases; bases outside gene matches: 6. The CDR3 here is CASSPTQGSKNIQYF. CDR3 bases: TGTGCCAGCAGCCCAACACAGGGGTCCAAAAACATTCAGTACTTC.

Concerning this clonotype: One end of the junction does not line up with germline, which may come from a read error. This chain connects TRBV10-3 to TRBJ1-6, with TRBD1 matching 9 bases. The CDR3 has 16 residues. In germline, CDR1 is ENHRY, CDR2 SYGVKD. The CDR3 region is CAIRKGQGDGNSPLHF. Here the CDR3 DNA reads TGTGCCATCAGGAAGGGACAGGGCGATGGCAATTCGCCCCTCCACTTT.

The chain is built from TRBV3-1 and TRBJ2-1; 15 bases agree with TRBD2. Unmatched junction bases numbered 3, after V lost 0 bases and J lost 0 bases. CDR3 length equals 19 residues. Germline V gene sequence: CDR1 LGHDT, CDR2 YNNKEL (reference sequence). The CDR3: CASSQDWGLAGGSYNEQFF. CDR3 nucleotides: TGTGCCAGCAGCCAAGACTGGGGACTAGCGGGGGGCTCCTACAATGAGCAGTTCTTC.